This TCR beta chain was sequenced during a study of CD8+ T cells in alopecia areata. Study information: Those patients who were treated received oral tofacitinib, which was given at 5 to 10 mg twice daily for moderate-to-severe alopecia areata. General study points: Amid tofacitinib therapy, many expanded lesional clones stayed present in scalp and blood.

Points on this clone: Its antigen remains unknown.

Sequencing templates came from extracted RNA that was reverse transcribed into cDNA. Using immunoSEQ multiplex PCR, the repertoire was profiled, and TCRdb retains in-frame clones only, with some absent. The sample includes roughly 100,000 clones, under 90% seen only once; the top ten take 8.5% to 14%. Treatment here: oral pan-JAK inhibitor, 5-10 mg twice daily. Samples from alopecia areata patients were lesional scalp punch biopsies and peripheral blood. The V gene lost 0 bases and the J gene lost 7 bases, with 7 bases spanning the gap. Germline V gene sequence: CDR1 LGHNA, CDR2 YNFKEQ. This CDR3 region has 13 residues.

V and J are TRBV4-2 and TRBJ2-1; D is unclear. This TCR was recovered from a human donor with alopecia areata. The material sequenced was CD8+ T cells sorted from blood, taken at week 34, from a patient treated with tofacitinib. As DNA, the CDR3 is TGTGCCAGCAGCCAAGACATGGGGAATGAGCAGTTCTTC. This codes for CASSQDMGNEQFF.